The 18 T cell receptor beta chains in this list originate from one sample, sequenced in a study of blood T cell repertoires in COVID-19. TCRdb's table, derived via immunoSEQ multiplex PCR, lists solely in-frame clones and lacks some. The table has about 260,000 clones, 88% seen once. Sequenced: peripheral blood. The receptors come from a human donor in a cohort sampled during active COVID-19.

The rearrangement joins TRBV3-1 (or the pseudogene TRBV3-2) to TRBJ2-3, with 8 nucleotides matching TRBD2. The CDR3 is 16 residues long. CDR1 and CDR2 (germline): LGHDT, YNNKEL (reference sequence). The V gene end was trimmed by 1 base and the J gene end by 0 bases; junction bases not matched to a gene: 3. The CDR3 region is CASSQVGRASTDTQYF. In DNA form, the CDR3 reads TGTGCCAGCAGCCAAGTCGGGAGGGCCAGCACAGATACGCAGTATTTT.

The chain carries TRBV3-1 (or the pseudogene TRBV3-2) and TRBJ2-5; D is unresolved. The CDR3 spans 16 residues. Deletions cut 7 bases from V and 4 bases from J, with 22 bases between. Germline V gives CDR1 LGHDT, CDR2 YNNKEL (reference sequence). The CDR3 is CASIAKIPPRVETQYF. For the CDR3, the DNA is TGTGCCAGCATCGCCAAGATTCCTCCTAGAGTAGAGACCCAGTACTTC.

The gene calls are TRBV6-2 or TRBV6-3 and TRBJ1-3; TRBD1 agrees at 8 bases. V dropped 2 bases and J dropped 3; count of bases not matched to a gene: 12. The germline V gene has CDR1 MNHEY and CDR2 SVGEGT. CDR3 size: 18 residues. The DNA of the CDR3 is TGTGCCAGCAGTTACAAGGGTCGGACAGGGCTTCGTGGAAACACCATATATTTT. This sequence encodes CASSYKGRTGLRGNTIYF.

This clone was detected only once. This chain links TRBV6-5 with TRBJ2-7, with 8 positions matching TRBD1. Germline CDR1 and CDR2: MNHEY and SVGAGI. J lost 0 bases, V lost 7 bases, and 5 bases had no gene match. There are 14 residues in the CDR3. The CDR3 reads CASTQDRVSYEQYF. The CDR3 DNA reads TGTGCCAGCACTCAGGACAGGGTCTCCTACGAGCAGTACTTC.

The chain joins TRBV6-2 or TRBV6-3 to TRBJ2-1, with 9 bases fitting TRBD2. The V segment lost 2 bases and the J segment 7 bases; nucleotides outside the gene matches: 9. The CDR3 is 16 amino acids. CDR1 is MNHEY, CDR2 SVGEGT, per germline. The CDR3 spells CASSYMAGGPGNEQFF. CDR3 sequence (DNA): TGTGCCAGCAGTTACATGGCGGGAGGGCCCGGGAATGAGCAGTTCTTC.

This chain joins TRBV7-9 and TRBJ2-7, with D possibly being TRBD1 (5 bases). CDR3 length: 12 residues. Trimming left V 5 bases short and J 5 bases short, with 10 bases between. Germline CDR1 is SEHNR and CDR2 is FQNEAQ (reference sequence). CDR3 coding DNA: TGTGCCAGCAGCATCCAGGGCCACGAGCAGTACTTC. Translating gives CASSIQGHEQYF.

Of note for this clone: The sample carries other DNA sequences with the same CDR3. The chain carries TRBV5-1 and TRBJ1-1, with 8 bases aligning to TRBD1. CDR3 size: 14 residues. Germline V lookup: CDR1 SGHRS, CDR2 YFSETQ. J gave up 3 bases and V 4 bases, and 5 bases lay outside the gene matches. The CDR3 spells CASSRQGADTEAFF. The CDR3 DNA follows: TGCGCCAGCAGCCGGCAGGGGGCTGACACTGAAGCTTTCTTT.

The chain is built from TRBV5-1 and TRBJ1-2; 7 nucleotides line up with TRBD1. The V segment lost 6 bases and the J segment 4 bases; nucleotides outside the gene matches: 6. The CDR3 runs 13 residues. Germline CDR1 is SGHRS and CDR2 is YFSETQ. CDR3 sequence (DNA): TGCGCCAGCAAATTAGACAGGGTCTATGGCTACACCTTC. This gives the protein CASKLDRVYGYTF.

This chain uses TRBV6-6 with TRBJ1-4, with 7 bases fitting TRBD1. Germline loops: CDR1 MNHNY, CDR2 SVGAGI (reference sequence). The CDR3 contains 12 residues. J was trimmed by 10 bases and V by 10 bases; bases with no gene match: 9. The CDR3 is CAIASTGRKLFF. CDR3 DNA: TGTGCCATCGCTTCGACAGGGAGAAAACTGTTTTTT.

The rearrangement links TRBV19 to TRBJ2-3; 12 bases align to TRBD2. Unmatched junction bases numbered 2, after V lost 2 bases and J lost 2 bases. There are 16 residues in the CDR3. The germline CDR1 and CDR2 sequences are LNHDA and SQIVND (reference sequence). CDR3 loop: CASSIRTSGNTDTQYF. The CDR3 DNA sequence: TGTGCCAGTAGTATACGGACTAGCGGGAACACAGATACGCAGTATTTT.

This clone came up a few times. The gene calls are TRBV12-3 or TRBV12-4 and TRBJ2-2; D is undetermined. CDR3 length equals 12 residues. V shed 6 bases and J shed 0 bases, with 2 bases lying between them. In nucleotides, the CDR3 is TGTGCCAGCAGCTCGAACACCGGGGAGCTGTTTTTT. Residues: CASSSNTGELFF.

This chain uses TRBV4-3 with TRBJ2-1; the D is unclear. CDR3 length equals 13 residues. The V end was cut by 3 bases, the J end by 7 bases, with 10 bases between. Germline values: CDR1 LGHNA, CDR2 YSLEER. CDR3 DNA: TGCGCCAGCAGCCATCATTCCCGGAATGAGCAGTTCTTC. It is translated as CASSHHSRNEQFF.

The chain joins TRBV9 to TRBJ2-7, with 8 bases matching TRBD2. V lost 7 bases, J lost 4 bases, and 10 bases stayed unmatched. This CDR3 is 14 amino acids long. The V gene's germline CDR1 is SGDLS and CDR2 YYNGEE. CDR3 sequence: CASAPGGRSYEQYF. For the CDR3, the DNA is TGTGCCAGCGCCCCGGGCGGGAGGTCGTACGAGCAGTACTTC.

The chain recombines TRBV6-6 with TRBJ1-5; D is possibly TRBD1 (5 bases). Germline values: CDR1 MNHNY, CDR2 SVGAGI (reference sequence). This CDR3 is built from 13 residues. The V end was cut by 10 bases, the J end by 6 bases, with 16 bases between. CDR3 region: CATQAGLGQPQHF. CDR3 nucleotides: TGTGCCACCCAGGCGGGGCTGGGTCAGCCCCAGCATTTT.

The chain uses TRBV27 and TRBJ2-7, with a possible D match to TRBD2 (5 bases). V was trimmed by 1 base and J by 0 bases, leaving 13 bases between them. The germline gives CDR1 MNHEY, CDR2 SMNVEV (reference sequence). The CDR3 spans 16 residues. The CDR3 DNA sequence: TGTGCCAGCAGTTTATTCGGGCGGGCTAGCTCCTACGAGCAGTACTTC. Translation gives CASSLFGRASSYEQYF.

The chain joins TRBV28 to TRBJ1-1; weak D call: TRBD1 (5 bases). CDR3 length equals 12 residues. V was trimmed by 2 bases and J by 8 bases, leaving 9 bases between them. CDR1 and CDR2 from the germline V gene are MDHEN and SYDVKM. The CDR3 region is CASSLKGREAFF. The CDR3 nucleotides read TGTGCCAGCAGTTTAAAGGGGAGGGAAGCTTTCTTT.

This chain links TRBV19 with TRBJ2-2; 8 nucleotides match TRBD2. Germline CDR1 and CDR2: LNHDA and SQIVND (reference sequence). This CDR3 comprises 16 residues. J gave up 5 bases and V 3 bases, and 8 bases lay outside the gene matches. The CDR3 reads CASSMDSGGYTGELFF. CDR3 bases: TGTGCCAGTAGTATGGATTCGGGGGGGTATACCGGGGAGCTGTTTTTT.

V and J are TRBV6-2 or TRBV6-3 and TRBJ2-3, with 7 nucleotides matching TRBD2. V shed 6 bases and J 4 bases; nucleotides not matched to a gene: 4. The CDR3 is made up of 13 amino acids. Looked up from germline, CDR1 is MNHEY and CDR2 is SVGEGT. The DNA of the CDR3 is TGTGCCAGCAGCCCTAGCGGCTCAGATACGCAGTATTTT. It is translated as CASSPSGSDTQYF.